This T cell receptor beta chain is from a study of regulatory T cells in long-lasting Graves disease. This clonotype has at least ten counts. CDR3-region Arm-PCR and iRepertoire HTBI primers produced the TCR beta libraries. TCRdb fed the multiplex PCR reads into MiXCR, producing one record per CDR3 protein. The sample holds roughly 400,000 distinct CDR3 sequences, 21% seen once. Time point indicated: persistent/refractory GD, antithyroid drugs over 5 years with positive TRAb. Making the TCR library involved RNA that had been extracted from PBMCs. Germline V gene data show CDR1 as SGDLS and CDR2 as YYNGEE. V lost 0 bases and J 0 bases, leaving 13 bases between the germline ends. This CDR3 comprises 16 residues.

The clonotype was recovered from a female donor with Graves disease. This chain connects TRBV9 to TRBJ2-7; D gene uncertain. The source was peripheral blood mononuclear cells (PBMCs), collected when the disease was refractory, from a patient treated with antithyroid drugs. The CDR3 region is CASSVGPSAYSYEQYF. For the CDR3, the DNA is TGTGCCAGCAGCGTAGGCCCTTCGGCTTACTCCTACGAGCAGTACTTC.